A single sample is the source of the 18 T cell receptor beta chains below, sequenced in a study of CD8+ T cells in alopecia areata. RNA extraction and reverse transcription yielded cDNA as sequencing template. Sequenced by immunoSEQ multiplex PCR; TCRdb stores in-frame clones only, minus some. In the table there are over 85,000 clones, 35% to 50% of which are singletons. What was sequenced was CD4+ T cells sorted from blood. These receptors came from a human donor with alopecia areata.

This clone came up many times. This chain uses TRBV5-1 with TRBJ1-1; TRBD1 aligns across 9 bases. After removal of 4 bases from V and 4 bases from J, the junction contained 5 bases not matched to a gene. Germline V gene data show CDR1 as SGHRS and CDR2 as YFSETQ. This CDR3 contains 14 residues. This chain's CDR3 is CASSQVTGGTEAFF. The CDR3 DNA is TGCGCCAGCAGCCAGGTGACAGGGGGCACTGAAGCTTTCTTT.

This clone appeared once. The CDR3 coding sequence is TGTGCCAGCAGTTATACCGCTAATCAGCCCCAGCATTTT. Encoded protein: CASSYTANQPQHF. The V and J genes are TRBV28 and TRBJ1-5; unclear D gene. With 4 bases removed from V and 4 bases from J, the gap between germline ends came to 8 bases. The CDR3 has 13 residues. Germline V gene lookup returns CDR1 MDHEN and CDR2 SYDVKM.

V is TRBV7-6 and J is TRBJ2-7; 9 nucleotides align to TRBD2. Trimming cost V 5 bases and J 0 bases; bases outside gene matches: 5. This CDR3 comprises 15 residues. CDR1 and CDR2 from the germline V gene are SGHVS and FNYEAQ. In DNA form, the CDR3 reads TGTGCCAGCAGCCCTCTAGCGGGATCCTCCTACGAGCAGTACTTC. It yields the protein CASSPLAGSSYEQYF.

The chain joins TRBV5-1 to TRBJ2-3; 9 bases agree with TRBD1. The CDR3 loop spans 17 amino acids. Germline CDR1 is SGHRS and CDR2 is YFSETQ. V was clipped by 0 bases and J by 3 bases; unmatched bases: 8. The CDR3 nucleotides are TGCGCCAGCAGCTTGGCCCCGACAGGGGGAATGACAGATACGCAGTATTTT. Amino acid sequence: CASSLAPTGGMTDTQYF.

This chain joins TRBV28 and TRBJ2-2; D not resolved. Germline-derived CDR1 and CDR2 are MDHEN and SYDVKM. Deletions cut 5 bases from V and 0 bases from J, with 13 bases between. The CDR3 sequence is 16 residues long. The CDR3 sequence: CASSPYSGANTGELFF. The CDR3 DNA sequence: TGTGCCAGCAGTCCCTACTCCGGAGCGAACACCGGGGAGCTGTTTTTT.

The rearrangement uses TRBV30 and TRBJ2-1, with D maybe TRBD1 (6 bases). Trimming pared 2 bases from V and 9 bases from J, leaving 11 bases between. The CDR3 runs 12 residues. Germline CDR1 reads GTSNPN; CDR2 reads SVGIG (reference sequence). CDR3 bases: TGTGCCTGGAGTCAGGGGCCGAGTGAGCAGTTCTTC. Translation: CAWSQGPSEQFF.

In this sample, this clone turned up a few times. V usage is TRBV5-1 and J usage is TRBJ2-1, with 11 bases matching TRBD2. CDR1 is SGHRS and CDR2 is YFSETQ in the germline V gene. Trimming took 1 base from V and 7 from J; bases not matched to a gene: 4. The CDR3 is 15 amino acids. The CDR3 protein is CASSLKLAGDNEQFF. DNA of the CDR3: TGCGCCAGCAGCTTGAAACTAGCGGGGGATAATGAGCAGTTCTTC.

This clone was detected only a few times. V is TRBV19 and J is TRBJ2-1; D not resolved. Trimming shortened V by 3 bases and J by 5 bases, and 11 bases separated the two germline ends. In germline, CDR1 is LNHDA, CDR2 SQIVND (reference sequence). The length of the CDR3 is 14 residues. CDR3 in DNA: TGTGCCAGTAGTATGACCTCTAGACACAATGAGCAGTTCTTC. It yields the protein CASSMTSRHNEQFF.

CDR3 amino acids: CAWKDSFGTQYF. For the CDR3, the DNA is TGTGCCTGGAAAGACAGCTTTGGGACCCAGTACTTC. This chain connects TRBV30 to TRBJ2-5; possible D gene TRBD1, 5 bases. This CDR3 has 12 residues. V was pared by 4 bases and J by 7 bases, with 13 bases between. The V gene's germline CDR1 is GTSNPN and CDR2 SVGIG (reference sequence).

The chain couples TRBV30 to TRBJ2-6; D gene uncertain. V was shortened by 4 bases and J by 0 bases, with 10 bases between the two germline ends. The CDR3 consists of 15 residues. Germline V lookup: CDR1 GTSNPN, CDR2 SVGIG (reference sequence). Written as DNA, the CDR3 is TGTGCCTGGAAGCCCAAATCCTCTGGGGCCAACGTCCTGACTTTC. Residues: CAWKPKSSGANVLTF.

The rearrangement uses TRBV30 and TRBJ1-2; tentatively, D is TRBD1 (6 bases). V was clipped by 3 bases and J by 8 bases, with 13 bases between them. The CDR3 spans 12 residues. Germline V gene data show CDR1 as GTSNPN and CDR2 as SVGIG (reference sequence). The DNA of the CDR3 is TGTGCCTGGAGCAGGGAGGGGGACGGCTACACCTTC. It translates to CAWSREGDGYTF.

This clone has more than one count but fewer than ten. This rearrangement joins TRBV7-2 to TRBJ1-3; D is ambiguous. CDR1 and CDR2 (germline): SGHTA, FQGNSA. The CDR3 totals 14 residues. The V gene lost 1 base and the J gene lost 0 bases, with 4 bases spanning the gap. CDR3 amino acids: CASSLGSSGNTIYF. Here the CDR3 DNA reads TGTGCCAGCAGCTTAGGGAGCTCTGGAAACACCATATATTTT.

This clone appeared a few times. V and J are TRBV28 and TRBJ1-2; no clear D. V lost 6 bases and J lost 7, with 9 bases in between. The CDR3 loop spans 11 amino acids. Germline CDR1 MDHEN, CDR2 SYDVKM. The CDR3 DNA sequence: TGTGCCAGCAGAAGATTGAGTGGCTACACCTTC. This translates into CASRRLSGYTF.

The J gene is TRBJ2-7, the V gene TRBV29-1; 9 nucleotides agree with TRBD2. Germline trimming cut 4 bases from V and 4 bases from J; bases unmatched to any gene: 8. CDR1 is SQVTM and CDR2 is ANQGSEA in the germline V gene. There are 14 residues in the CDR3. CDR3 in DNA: TGCAGCGTTGTCGTAGCGGGAGCCCGTTACGAGCAGTACTTC. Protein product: CSVVVAGARYEQYF.

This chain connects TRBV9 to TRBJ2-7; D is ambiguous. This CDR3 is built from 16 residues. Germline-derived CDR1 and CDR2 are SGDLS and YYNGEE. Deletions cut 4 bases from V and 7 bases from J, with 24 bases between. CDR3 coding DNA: TGTGCCAGCAGCCCTCGTGCCGACATCCTTTTAGGGGAGCAGTACTTC. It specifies CASSPRADILLGEQYF.

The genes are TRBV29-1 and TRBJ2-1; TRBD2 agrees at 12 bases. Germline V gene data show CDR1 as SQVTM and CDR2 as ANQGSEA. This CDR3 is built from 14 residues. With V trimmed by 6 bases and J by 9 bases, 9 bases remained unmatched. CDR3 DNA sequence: TGCAGCGTACTCCTCCGACTAGCGGGAGTTGAGCAGTTCTTC. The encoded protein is CSVLLRLAGVEQFF.

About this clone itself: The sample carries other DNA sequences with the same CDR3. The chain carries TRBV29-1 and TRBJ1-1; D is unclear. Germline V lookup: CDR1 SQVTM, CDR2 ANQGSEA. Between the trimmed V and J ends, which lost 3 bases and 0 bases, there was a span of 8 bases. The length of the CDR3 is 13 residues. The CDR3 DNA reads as TGCAGCGTTGAGCGTGGACTGAACACTGAAGCTTTCTTT. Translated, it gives CSVERGLNTEAFF.

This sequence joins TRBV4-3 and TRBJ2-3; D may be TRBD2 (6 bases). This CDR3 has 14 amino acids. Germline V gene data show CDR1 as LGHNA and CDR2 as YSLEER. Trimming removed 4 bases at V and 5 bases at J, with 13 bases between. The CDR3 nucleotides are TGCGCCAGCAGCCCCGGGGACTCTAGAGATACGCAGTATTTT. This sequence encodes CASSPGDSRDTQYF.